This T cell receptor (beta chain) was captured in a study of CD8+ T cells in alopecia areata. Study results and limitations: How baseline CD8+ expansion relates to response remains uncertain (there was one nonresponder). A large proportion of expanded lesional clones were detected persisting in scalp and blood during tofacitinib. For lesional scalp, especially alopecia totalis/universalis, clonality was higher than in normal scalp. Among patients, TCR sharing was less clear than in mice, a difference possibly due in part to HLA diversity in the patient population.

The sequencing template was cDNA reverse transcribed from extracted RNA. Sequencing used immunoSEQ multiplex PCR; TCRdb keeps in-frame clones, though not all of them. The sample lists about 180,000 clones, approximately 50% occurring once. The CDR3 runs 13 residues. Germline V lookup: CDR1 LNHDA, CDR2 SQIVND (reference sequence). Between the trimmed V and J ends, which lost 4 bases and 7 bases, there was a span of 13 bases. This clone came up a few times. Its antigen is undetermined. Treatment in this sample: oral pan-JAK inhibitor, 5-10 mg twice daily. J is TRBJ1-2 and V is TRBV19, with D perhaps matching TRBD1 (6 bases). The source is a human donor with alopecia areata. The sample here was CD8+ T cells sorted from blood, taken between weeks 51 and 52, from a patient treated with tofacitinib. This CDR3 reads CASSKPGESGYTF. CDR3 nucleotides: TGTGCCAGTAGTAAACCAGGGGAAAGTGGCTACACCTTC.